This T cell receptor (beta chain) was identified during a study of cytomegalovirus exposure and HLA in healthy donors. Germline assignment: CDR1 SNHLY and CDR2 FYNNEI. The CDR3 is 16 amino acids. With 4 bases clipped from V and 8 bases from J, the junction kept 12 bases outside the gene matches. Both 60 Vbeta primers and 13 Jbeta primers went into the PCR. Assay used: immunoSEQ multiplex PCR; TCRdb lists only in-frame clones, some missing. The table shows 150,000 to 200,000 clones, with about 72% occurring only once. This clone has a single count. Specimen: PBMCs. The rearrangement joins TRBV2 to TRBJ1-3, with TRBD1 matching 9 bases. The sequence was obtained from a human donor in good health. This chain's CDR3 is CASSAVGQGTEDTIYF. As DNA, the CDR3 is TGTGCCAGCAGTGCCGTCGGACAGGGGACGGAGGACACCATATATTTT.